The 10 T cell receptor beta chains below were found in one sample sequenced in a study of cytomegalovirus exposure and HLA in healthy donors. 13 Jbeta primers and 60 Vbeta primers were used for the PCR. The assay was immunoSEQ multiplex PCR, and TCRdb's table has in-frame clones only and misses some. The sample yields around 110,000 clones, 9% to 10% seen once. The source material was PBMCs. The receptors come from a man younger than 45 in good health and CMV-seronegative.

This clone was observed a handful of times. The chain has TRBV29-1 and TRBJ1-1; TRBD1 is a possible D gene (5 bases). Per germline, CDR1 SQVTM and CDR2 ANQGSEA. CDR3 length: 11 amino acids. Trimming took off 0 bases at V and 9 bases at J, with 8 bases between the two ends. CDR3 sequence: CSVEEGAQAFF. DNA for the CDR3: TGCAGCGTTGAAGAAGGGGCCCAAGCTTTCTTT. The full variable domain, rest sourced from reference TRBV29-1 and TRBJ1-1, is SAVISQKPSRDICQRGTSLTIQCQVDSQVTMMFWYRQQPGQSLTLIATANQGSEATYESGFVIDKFPISRPNLTFSTLTVSNMSPEDSSIYLCSVEEGAQAFFGQGTRLTVV.

This clone was seen a few times. The chain is built from TRBV28 and TRBJ2-1; 7 nucleotides align to TRBD2. Germline V CDR1 and CDR2: MDHEN, SYDVKM. After removal of 3 bases from V and 0 bases from J, the junction contained 5 bases not matched to a gene. CDR3 length: 16 amino acids. The CDR3 DNA sequence: TGTGCCAGCAGTTTCCTAGCGGTAAGCTCCTACAATGAGCAGTTCTTC. Encoded protein: CASSFLAVSSYNEQFF.

The J gene is TRBJ2-1, the V gene TRBV5-6, with 7 positions matching TRBD2. The length of the CDR3 is 15 residues. CDR1 is SGHDT, CDR2 YYEEEE, per germline. The V segment lost 6 bases and the J segment 3 bases; nucleotides outside the gene matches: 9. DNA of the CDR3: TGTGCCAGCACCCTCTGGGCGGGAGACTACAATGAGCAGTTCTTC. It translates to CASTLWAGDYNEQFF.

This rearrangement joins TRBV18 to TRBJ1-5, with D uncertain. The CDR3 runs 14 residues. V shed 2 bases and J shed 3 bases, with 8 bases lying between them. CDR1 and CDR2 (germline): KGHSH, LQKENI. CDR3 in DNA: TGTGCCAGCTCACCAGGCGGGAACAATCAGCCCCAGCATTTT. This codes for CASSPGGNNQPQHF.

This chain uses TRBV30 with TRBJ1-1, with D hard to call. V lost 2 bases and J 1 base, leaving 5 bases between the germline ends. The germline gives CDR1 GTSNPN, CDR2 SVGIG (reference sequence). The CDR3 is 12 amino acids. CDR3 loop: CAWSSRNTEAFF. The CDR3 bases are TGTGCCTGGAGTTCCAGGAACACTGAAGCTTTCTTT.

There are a few counts of this clone. The V gene is TRBV7-2, the J gene TRBJ1-4, with a tentative D call TRBD1 (6 bases). V lost 1 base to trimming and J lost 6 bases, with 9 bases between them. Germline V gene data show CDR1 as SGHTA and CDR2 as FQGNSA. This CDR3 comprises 14 residues. CDR3 in DNA: TGTGCCAGCAGCTTAGGACAGGTTTATGAAAAACTGTTTTTT. Residues: CASSLGQVYEKLFF.

V usage is TRBV27 and J usage is TRBJ2-3, with a tentative D call TRBD2 (6 bases). This CDR3 contains 20 residues. Trimming pared 6 bases from V and 1 base from J, leaving 29 bases between. In germline, CDR1 is MNHEY, CDR2 SMNVEV (reference sequence). The CDR3 spells CASSTWYRQGGGAGTDTQYF. CDR3 sequence (DNA): TGTGCCAGCAGCACGTGGTACAGGCAGGGAGGTGGAGCGGGCACAGATACGCAGTATTTT.

This clone was observed a few times. The chain has TRBV11-3 and TRBJ2-1; TRBD2 aligns across 12 bases. Germline V lookup: CDR1 SGHNT, CDR2 YENEEA. This CDR3 contains 15 residues. The J segment lost 6 bases and the V segment lost 5 bases, leaving 5 bases of the junction unmatched. DNA of the CDR3: TGTGCCAGCAGCCTCACTAGCGGGGGGACCAATGAGCAGTTCTTC. Translated: CASSLTSGGTNEQFF.

There are a few counts of this clone. The chain joins TRBV7-9 to TRBJ2-3; TRBD2 matches at 9 bases. Germline V gene data show CDR1 as SEHNR and CDR2 as FQNEAQ (reference sequence). The V and J ends lost 1 base and 5 bases, in that order; junction bases with no gene match: 4. The CDR3 sequence is 15 residues long. CDR3 protein: CASSLGLAGIDTQYF. In nucleotides, the CDR3 is TGTGCCAGCAGCTTAGGGCTAGCGGGGATAGATACGCAGTATTTT.

The chain employs TRBV4-1 and TRBJ2-5; weak D call: TRBD2 (7 bases). Per germline, CDR1 MGHRA and CDR2 YSYEKL. The V end was cut by 0 bases, the J end by 11 bases, with 19 bases between. This CDR3 spans 15 amino acids. This chain's CDR3 is CASSQDGGGLWEQYF. The DNA of the CDR3 is TGCGCCAGCAGCCAAGATGGCGGGGGCCTTTGGGAGCAGTACTTC.